The clone carrying this T cell receptor (beta chain) appeared a single time. This sample was taken from a study of technical replicates of blood from a few donors. This CDR3 is built from 15 residues. V was shortened by 3 bases and J by 3 bases, with 12 bases between the two germline ends. The germline gives CDR1 SGDLS, CDR2 YYNGEE. This table comes from immunoSEQ multiplex PCR, and its TCRdb copy is limited to in-frame clones, with some not included. The table includes some 80,000 clones, 90% to 95% detected once. The source is a human donor in good health. The chain combines TRBV9 with TRBJ2-2; possible D gene TRBD1, 5 bases. Sequencing input: T cells isolated from PBMCs. The CDR3 spells CASSGTSTDTGELFF. The CDR3 nucleotides are TGTGCCAGCAGCGGCACCTCGACAGACACCGGGGAGCTGTTTTTT.